This TCR beta chain was observed in a study of shared clonotypes between healthy human individuals. CDR1 is KGHSH, CDR2 LQKENI, per germline. The CDR3 is made up of 16 amino acids. V lost 3 bases to trimming and J lost 1 base; unmatched junction nucleotides: 6. Authors' analysis steps: Filtering of immunoSEQ junctional sequences could not match full-length read filtering. Sequencing was performed with immunoSEQ multiplex PCR; in TCRdb, only in-frame clones are kept and a portion is missing. V and J calls and clone size are those listed in that table; D and trimming were worked out from the DNA. Among about 2.3 million clones listed, roughly 90% were seen once. Findings of the study overall: Collection of samples was limited to blood; tissue repertoires likely differ. Naive subsets typically showed greater estimated richness than memory subsets.

Of note for this clone: Its cognate antigen is unknown.

Source material: naive CD4+ T cells from PBMCs. Subset: CD45RA+ positively selected. The rearrangement joins TRBV18 to TRBJ2-5; 9 positions agree with TRBD2. The sequence came from a man between 18 and 35 years old in good health. Some clones in this sample may be carry-over from other donors' samples. CDR3 DNA sequence: TGTGCCAGCTCACCGGTAGTTAGCGGGAGCCAAGAGACCCAGTACTTC. This sequence encodes CASSPVVSGSQETQYF.